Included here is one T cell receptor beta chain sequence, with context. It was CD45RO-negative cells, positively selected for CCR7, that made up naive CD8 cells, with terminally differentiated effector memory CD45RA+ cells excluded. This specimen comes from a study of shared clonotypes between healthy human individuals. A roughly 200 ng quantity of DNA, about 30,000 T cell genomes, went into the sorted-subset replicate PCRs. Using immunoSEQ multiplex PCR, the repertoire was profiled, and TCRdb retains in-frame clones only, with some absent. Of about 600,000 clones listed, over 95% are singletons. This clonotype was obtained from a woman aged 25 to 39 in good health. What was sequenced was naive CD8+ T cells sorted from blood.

The CDR3 DNA sequence: TGTGCCAGCAGTGGATCAGATACGCAGTATTTT. Encoded protein: CASSGSDTQYF. The chain combines TRBV25-1 with TRBJ2-3; D gene ambiguous. The germline V gene has CDR1 MGHDK and CDR2 SYGVNS. CDR3 length equals 11 residues. The ends were cut back, 4 bases at V and 4 bases at J, with 3 bases in the middle. Using reference TRBV25-1 and TRBJ2-3 for the parts outside the CDR3, the full variable domain is EADIYQTPRYLVIGTGKKITLECSQTMGHDKMYWYQQDPGMELHLIHYSYGVNSTEKGDLSSESTVSRIRTEHFPLTLESARPSHTSQYLCASSGSDTQYFGPGTRLTVL.